The source of this T cell receptor (beta chain) is a study of shared clonotypes between healthy human individuals. Comment on this clone: Its antigen remains unidentified.

Germline CDR1 reads PRHDT; CDR2 reads FYEKMQ (reference sequence). V was pared by 0 bases and J by 0 bases, with 5 bases of the junction left unmatched. CDR3 length: 18 amino acids. Broader study findings: Naive subsets generally exceeded memory subsets in estimated richness.

Data came from immunoSEQ multiplex PCR; TCRdb stores just in-frame clones and leaves some out. Among 2 million to 2.5 million clones listed, approximately 95% were seen once. This receptor was taken from a man aged 18 to 29 in good health. The rearrangement links TRBV13 to TRBJ2-1, with 10 positions matching TRBD2. Sequencing was carried out using naive CD4+ T cells sorted from blood. Sample subset: CD45RA+ positively selected. The chain's CDR3 is CASSLGSGGTISYNEQFF. The CDR3 DNA reads TGTGCCAGCAGCTTAGGTAGCGGGGGGACCATCTCCTACAATGAGCAGTTCTTC.